The entry below describes one T cell receptor (beta chain). Its recognized antigen is unknown. No clone much larger than this one lies a single base away; base qualities are absent. The data were obtained in a study of identical twins (dated by TCRdb to the mid-2010s). Regarding the study in general: To test whether fetal clonotypes persist, the study used deep sequencing on TCR alpha and beta repertoires from monozygotic twins, unrelated adults of various ages, and cord blood. To rule out contamination, replicate twin experiments were performed at different times with different library preparation protocols.

General study outcomes and caveats: Abundant cord blood beta clonotypes carried fewer insertions; young adult naive repertoires showed a weaker similar trend, while memory repertoires showed none. Zero-insertion analyses could be partly confounded by invariant T cells such as MAIT and iNKT, though diverse VJ usage argued against such confounding for most clonotypes. Out-of-frame TCR alpha sequences shared between twins showed an excess of low generation-probability sequences compared with coincidental sharing between unrelated individuals. A weaker excess of twin sharing was found in beta out-of-frame sequences because the signal-to-noise ratio was lowered by fewer shared sequences. Out-of-frame TCR alpha sharing in monozygotic twins was systematically underestimated by recombination models, whereas sharing between unrelated individuals was in agreement with the recombination models. Conclusions relied on cross-sectional statistical analysis, since the same donors could not be followed over many years.

Library prep was done by 5' RACE. The instrument given in TCRdb is Illumina HiSeq 2000. A universal primer binding site was introduced by template switching, and a unique molecular identifier was present in the final cDNA, enabling accurate counting of TCR cDNA molecules. Specific primers in the conserved constant-segment region were used to synthesize first-strand cDNA for TCR alpha and beta chains. To control for contamination, every cDNA library carried two barcodes: a SMART-Mk sample barcode plus Illumina barcodes. Two successive PCR steps introduced TruSeq adapter sequences along with Illumina sample barcodes. The Illumina HiSeq platform was used with custom primers to sequence TCR alpha and beta cDNA libraries. As for the authors' bioinformatics: MiGEC was used to process raw reads and extract unique molecular identifiers, and MiXCR was used to find CDR3 positions. Recombination models were inferred per individual with the repgenHMM and IGoR tools using an EM algorithm. Shared clonotype analysis was performed with the tcR package in R, normalizing sharing by the product of cloneset sizes. To study raw recombination without the effects of thymic and clonal selection, out-of-frame nonproductive sequences were analyzed. The raw public reads went through TCRdb reprocessing: fastp at Q25, MiXCR clone calling, in-frame beta chains kept. All rows with the same CDR3 protein become a single entry with the most common DNA and genes. The V and J calls reflect TCRdb's pipeline rather than the authors' work. The sample table shows some 500,000 distinct CDR3 sequences, and approximately 14% are seen once. The ten largest account for approximately 0.52% of the sample.

All donors were healthy Caucasians. Three pairs of female monozygotic twins, all aged about 18 to 30 years, were included in the twin cohort. CD4+ and CD8+ T cell populations were isolated with positive isolation kits from Invitrogen. The CDR3 runs 15 amino acids, cysteine and phenylalanine included. The DNA shown is the 45-base CDR3, in frame from base 1. Relative to germline, V is 2 bases shorter and J is 9 bases shorter, with 16 bases between their ends. These data were likewise used in another study, on yellow fever vaccine responses in identical twins. That second report states: According to the authors, the vaccine-induced T cell response in identical twins seemed to be partly convergent and partly specific to each individual. In the study, vaccine-responding T cell clones were precisely tracked in identical twins.

The rearrangement combines TRBV12-3 or TRBV12-4 with TRBJ2-2, with the D gene not confidently named. The material sequenced was CD4+ T cells sorted from blood. The clonotype originates from a woman aged 18-29 years in good health. The CDR3 reads CASSLSSRAYWELFF. The nucleotide sequence is given as TGTGCCAGCAGTTTATCTTCCCGGGCTTACTGGGAGCTGTTTTTT.